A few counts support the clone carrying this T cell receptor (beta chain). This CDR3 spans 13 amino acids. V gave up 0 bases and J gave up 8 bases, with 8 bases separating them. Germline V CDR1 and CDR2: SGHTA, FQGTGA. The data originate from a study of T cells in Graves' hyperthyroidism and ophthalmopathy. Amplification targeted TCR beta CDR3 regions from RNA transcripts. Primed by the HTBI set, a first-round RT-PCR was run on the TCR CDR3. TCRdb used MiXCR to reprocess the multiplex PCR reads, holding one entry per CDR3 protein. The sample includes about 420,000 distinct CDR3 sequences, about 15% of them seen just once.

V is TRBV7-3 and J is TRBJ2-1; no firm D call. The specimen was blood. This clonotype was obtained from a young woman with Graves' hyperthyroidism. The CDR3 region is CASSLTTRYEQFF. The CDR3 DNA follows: TGTGCCAGCAGCTTAACGACCCGGTATGAGCAGTTCTTC.